This T cell receptor (beta chain) derives from a study of identical twins. Broader study findings: A cross-sectional statistical analysis, not follow-up of the same donors, supported the conclusions. Some out-of-frame alpha sequences were shared by twins, and these showed excess low generation probability.

The CDR3 length is 15 residues. In germline, CDR1 is PRHDT, CDR2 FYEKMQ (reference sequence). Trimming stripped 5 bases from V and 8 bases from J, with 19 bases between. This clonotype appeared a single time. Its antigen is not known. TCRdb re-derived calls from the 5' RACE reads in MiXCR, one entry per CDR3 protein. The sample lists some 760,000 distinct CDR3 sequences, approximately 18% occurring once. The data also belong to a second study, concerning T cells expressing NK-cell markers. That work contributes: From sorted CD3+CD56+NKG2C+, CD3+CD56+NKG2C- and CD3+CD56-NKG2C+ T cells came the TCR beta repertoires. Dominant NKG2C+ clonotypes made up about 1.0-7.0% of CD8+ T cells in roughly 6 donors.

V is TRBV13 and J is TRBJ2-1, with no clear D. This TCR came from a woman aged 18-35 years in good health. Sequenced material: PBMCs. Here the CDR3 DNA reads TGTGCCAGCAGCCCCGGACGGTGGCGTCGACATGAGCAGTTCTTC. This gives the protein CASSPGRWRRHEQFF.